This T cell receptor beta chain was identified in a study of blood T cell repertoires in COVID-19. On the study more broadly: COVID-19 samples, acute and convalescent, were from the United States, Italy and Spain. T cells, B-cell-depleted T cells, or PBMCs provided the cDNA or gDNA that served as material.

Germline CDR1 reads SGHRS; CDR2 reads YFSETQ. The CDR3 loop spans 15 amino acids. The trim removed 3 bases at V and 4 bases at J, leaving 4 bases unmatched. Authors' analysis steps: Cell counts per sample came from amplifying reference gene primers. TCRdb keeps only in-frame clones here, not all; method: immunoSEQ multiplex PCR. That table is the source of V, J and clone size, and D and trimming were worked out from the DNA. The table has about 49,000 clones, 65% to 90% seen once. The material sequenced was peripheral blood. The J gene is TRBJ2-3, the V gene TRBV5-1, with 11 bases identical to TRBD2. The receptor was derived from a woman of 80 years or more with COVID-19, enrolled during active disease. This CDR3 is CASSWILAGADTQYF. CDR3 DNA: TGCGCCAGCAGCTGGATACTAGCGGGAGCAGATACGCAGTATTTT.